The T cell receptor (beta chain) under discussion was sequenced for a study of naive and memory T cell subsets. Germline trimming cut 1 base from V and 0 bases from J; bases unmatched to any gene: 6. This CDR3 comprises 17 residues. In germline, CDR1 is SGHVS, CDR2 FQNEAQ. Treatment defined: skin biopsy from PPD injection site in Mantoux-positive individual. TCR cDNA received a 3' ligated oligonucleotide that carried a UMI. Ligated cDNA underwent four rounds of PCR with nested alpha and beta constant region primers and SP2. TCRdb independently ran MiXCR on the UMI-ligation and nested PCR reads; one entry per CDR3 protein. The sample consists of fewer than 35,000 distinct CDR3 sequences, 6.7% of them appearing once.

The chain employs TRBV7-8 and TRBJ2-3, with 8 bases that match TRBD2. This sequence originates from an adult in good health. The starting material was skin, obtained from a tuberculin skin test site. The CDR3: CASSLGLAGLSTDTQYF. The CDR3 bases are TGTGCCAGCAGCTTAGGCTTAGCGGGATTAAGCACAGATACGCAGTATTTT.